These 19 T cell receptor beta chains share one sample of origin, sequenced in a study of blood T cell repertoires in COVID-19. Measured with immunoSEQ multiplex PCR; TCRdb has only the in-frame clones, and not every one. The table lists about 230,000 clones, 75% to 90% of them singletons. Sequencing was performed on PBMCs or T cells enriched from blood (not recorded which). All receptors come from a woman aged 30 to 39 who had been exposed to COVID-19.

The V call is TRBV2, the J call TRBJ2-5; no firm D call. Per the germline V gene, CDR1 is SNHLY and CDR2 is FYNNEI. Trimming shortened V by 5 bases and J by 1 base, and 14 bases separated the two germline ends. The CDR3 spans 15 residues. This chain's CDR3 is CASSLGLPPQETQYF. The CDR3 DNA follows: TGTGCCAGCAGTCTAGGTCTACCCCCCCAAGAGACCCAGTACTTC.

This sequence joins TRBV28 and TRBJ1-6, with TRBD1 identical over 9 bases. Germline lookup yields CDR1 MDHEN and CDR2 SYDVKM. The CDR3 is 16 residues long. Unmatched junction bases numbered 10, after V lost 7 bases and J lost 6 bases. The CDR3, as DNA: TGTGCCAGCAACAACCCACCGGGACAGGGTAATTCACCCCTCCACTTT. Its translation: CASNNPPGQGNSPLHF.

CDR3 sequence (DNA): TGTGCCTGGAGTAACACAGTCGGCGGGACCTTCTACGAGCAGTACTTC. Translated, it gives CAWSNTVGGTFYEQYF. This rearrangement joins TRBV30 to TRBJ2-7; possibly TRBD2 for D (6 bases). V dropped 2 bases and J dropped 3 bases, with 20 bases sitting between them. Germline CDR1 GTSNPN, CDR2 SVGIG (reference sequence). This CDR3 is 16 amino acids long.

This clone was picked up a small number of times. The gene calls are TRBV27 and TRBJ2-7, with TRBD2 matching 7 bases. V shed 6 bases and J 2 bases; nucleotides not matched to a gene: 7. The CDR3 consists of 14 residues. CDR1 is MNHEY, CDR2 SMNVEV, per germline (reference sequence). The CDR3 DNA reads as TGTGCCAGCAGCCTCCTGGGAGGGACCTACGAGCAGTACTTC. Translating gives CASSLLGGTYEQYF.

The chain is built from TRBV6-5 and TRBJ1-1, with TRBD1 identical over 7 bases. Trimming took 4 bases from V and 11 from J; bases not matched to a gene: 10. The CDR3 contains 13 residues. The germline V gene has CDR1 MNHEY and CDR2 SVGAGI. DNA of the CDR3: TGTGCCAGCAGTTTGGAGAACAGGGGCCGGGCTTTCTTT. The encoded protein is CASSLENRGRAFF.

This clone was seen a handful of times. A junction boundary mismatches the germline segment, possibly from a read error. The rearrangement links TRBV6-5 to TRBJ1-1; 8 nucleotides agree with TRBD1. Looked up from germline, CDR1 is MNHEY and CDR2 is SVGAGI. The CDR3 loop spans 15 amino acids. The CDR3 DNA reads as TGTGCCACCTCCCCCCTGCAGGGGGCGAACGCTGAAGCTTTCTTT. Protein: CATSPLQGANAEAFF.

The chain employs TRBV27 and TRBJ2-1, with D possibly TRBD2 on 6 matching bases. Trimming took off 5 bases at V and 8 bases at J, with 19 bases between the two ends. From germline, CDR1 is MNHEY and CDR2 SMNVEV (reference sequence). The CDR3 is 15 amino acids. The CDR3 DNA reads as TGTGCCAGCAGTACCCCACGGGAGAAGATCCATGAGCAGTTCTTC. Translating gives CASSTPREKIHEQFF.

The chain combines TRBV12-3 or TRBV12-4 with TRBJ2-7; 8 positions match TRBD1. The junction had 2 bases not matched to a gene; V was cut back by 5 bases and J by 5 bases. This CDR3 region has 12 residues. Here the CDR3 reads CASSRRGHEQYF. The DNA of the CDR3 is TGTGCCAGCAGTCGCAGGGGGCACGAGCAGTACTTC.

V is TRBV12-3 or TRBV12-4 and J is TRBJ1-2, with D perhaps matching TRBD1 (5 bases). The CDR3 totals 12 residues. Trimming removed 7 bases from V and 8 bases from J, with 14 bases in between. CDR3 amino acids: CASTQGFRGYTF. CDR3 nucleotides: TGTGCCAGCACCCAGGGTTTCAGGGGCTACACCTTC.

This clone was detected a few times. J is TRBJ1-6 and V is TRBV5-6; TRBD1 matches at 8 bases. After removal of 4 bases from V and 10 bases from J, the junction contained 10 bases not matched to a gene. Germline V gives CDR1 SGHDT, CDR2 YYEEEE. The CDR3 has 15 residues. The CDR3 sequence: CASSRGQGEGSPLHF. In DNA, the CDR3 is TGTGCCAGCAGCAGAGGACAGGGAGAGGGATCACCCCTCCACTTT.

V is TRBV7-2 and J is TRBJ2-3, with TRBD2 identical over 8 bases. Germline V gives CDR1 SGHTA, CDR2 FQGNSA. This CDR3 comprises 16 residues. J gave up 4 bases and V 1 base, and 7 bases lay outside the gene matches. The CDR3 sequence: CASSLGPIAGSDTQYF. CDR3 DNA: TGTGCCAGCAGCTTAGGCCCGATAGCGGGGTCAGATACGCAGTATTTT.

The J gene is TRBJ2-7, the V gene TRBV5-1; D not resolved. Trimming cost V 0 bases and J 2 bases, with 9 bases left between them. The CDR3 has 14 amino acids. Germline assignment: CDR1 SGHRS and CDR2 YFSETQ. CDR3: CASSLEGVTYEQYF. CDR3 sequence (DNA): TGCGCCAGCAGCTTGGAAGGAGTAACCTACGAGCAGTACTTC.

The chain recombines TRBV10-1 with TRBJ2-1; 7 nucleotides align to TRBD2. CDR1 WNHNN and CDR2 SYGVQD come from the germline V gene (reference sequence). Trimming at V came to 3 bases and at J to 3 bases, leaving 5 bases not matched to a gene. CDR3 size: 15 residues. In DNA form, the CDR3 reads TGCGCCAGCAGTGATGTAGCGGGTCTCTACAATGAGCAGTTCTTC. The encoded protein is CASSDVAGLYNEQFF.

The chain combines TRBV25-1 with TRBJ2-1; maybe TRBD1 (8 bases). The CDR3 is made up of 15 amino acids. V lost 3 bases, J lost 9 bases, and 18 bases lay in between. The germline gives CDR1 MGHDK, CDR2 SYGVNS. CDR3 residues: CASSDPGGRGREQFF. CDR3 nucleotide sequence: TGTGCCAGCAGTGACCCGGGGGGCAGGGGGCGTGAGCAGTTCTTC.

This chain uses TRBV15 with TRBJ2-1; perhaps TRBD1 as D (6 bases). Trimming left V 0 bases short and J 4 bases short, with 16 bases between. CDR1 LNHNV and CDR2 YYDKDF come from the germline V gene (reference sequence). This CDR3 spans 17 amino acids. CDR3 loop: CATSRDTGRLRYNEQFF. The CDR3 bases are TGTGCCACCAGCAGAGATACAGGGCGGCTCCGGTACAATGAGCAGTTCTTC.

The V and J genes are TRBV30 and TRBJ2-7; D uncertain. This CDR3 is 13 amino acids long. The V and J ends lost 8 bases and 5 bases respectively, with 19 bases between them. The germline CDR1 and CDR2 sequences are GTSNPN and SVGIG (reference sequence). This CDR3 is CATSLRRVDEQYF. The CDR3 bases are TGTGCCACCTCCCTCCGCCGGGTGGACGAGCAGTACTTC.

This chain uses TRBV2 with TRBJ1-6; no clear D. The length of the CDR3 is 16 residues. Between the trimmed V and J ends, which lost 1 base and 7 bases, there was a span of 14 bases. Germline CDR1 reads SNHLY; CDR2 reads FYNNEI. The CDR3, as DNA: TGTGCCAGCAGTGAAGGCATGGGCCAGATAAATTCACCCCTCCACTTT. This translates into CASSEGMGQINSPLHF.

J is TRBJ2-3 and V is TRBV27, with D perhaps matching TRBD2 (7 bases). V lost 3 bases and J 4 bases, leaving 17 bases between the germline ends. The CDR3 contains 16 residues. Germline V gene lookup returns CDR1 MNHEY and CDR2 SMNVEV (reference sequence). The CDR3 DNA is TGTGCCAGCAGTTTGGGGGCTAGCGGAGTTTCAGATACGCAGTATTTT. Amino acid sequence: CASSLGASGVSDTQYF.

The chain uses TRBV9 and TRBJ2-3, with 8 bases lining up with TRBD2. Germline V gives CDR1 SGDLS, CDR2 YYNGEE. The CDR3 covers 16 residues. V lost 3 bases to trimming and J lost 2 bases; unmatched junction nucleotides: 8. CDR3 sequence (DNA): TGTGCCAGCAGCGCCCGGACTAGCCGGGCCACAGATACGCAGTATTTT. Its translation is CASSARTSRATDTQYF. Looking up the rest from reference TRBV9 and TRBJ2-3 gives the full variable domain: DSGVTQTPKHLITATGQRVTLRCSPRSGDLSVYWYQQSLDQGLQFLIQYYNGEERAKGNILERFSAQQFPDLHSELNLSSLELGDSALYFCASSARTSRATDTQYFGPGTRLTVL.